The following is a T cell receptor beta chain sequence with its context. The data derive from a study of blood T cell repertoires in COVID-19. Generated by immunoSEQ multiplex PCR, the TCRdb table keeps only in-frame clones and is missing some. The repertoire holds under 200,000 clones, 85% seen once, with about 5% in the top ten. Per germline, CDR1 MNHNY and CDR2 SVGAGI (reference sequence). Trimming pared 7 bases from V and 3 bases from J, leaving 12 bases between. CDR3 size: 13 residues. Material for sequencing was peripheral blood. The receptor's source is a woman at least 80 years old with acute or convalescent COVID-19. The chain employs TRBV6-6 and TRBJ2-5; tentatively, D is TRBD2 (6 bases). CDR3 nucleotides: TGTGCCAGCATCAGGCCGGGGGAAGAGACCCAGTACTTC. Translation: CASIRPGEETQYF.